A single sample is the source of the 26 T cell receptor beta chains below, sequenced in a study of immune characterization of retroperitoneal liposarcoma. TCRdb analysed the PCR reads with MiXCR anew, one entry per CDR3 protein. The sample shows 9,500 to 14,000 distinct CDR3 sequences, around 24% of them seen only once. Sequencing was performed on tumor tissue. Every receptor here comes from a female donor with retroperitoneal liposarcoma.

The chain links TRBV4-2 to TRBJ2-1; TRBD1 matches 9 bases. The V gene end was trimmed by 4 bases and the J gene end by 0 bases; junction bases not matched to a gene: 7. The length of the CDR3 is 17 residues. Germline CDR1 and CDR2: LGHNA and YNFKEQ. The CDR3 nucleotides read TGTGCCAGCAGCCCACTGGGACAGGGCAACTCCTACAATGAGCAGTTCTTC. It specifies CASSPLGQGNSYNEQFF.

The V call is TRBV27, the J call TRBJ2-1; no clear D gene. The DNA end is more similar to TRBJ2-7, so the J call may be wrong. Looked up from germline, CDR1 is MNHEY and CDR2 is SMNVEV (reference sequence). There are 14 residues in the CDR3. CDR3: CASSSGGNSYEQYF. The CDR3 bases are TGTGCCAGCAGTTCGGGTGGGAACTCCTACGAGCAGTACTTC.

The rearrangement links TRBV7-4 to TRBJ2-5, with 9 positions matching TRBD1. V lost 5 bases and J lost 5; bases outside the gene matches: 3. This CDR3 is 13 amino acids long. Germline CDR1 reads SGHVT; CDR2 reads SQSDAQ. The CDR3 sequence: CASSRGQGETQYF. CDR3 DNA sequence: TGTGCCAGCAGCAGAGGACAGGGGGAGACCCAGTACTTC.

This clonotype appeared once. This sequence joins TRBV20-1 and TRBJ2-1, with 8 bases lining up with TRBD2. The CDR3 loop spans 13 amino acids. CDR1 and CDR2 from the germline V gene are DFQATT and SNEGSKA (reference sequence). With 4 bases clipped from V and 4 bases from J, the junction kept 3 bases outside the gene matches. The DNA for the CDR3 is TGCAGTGCTAAAACTAGCGGATACAATGAGCAGTTCTTC. Its translation: CSAKTSGYNEQFF.

This clonotype was seen at least ten times. The rearrangement joins TRBV6-1 to TRBJ2-2; D tentatively reads TRBD1 or TRBD2 (5 bases each). Germline values: CDR1 MNHNS, CDR2 SASEGT. Trimming took off 7 bases at V and 3 bases at J, with 15 bases between the two ends. This CDR3 is 15 amino acids long. The CDR3 sequence: CASKIPGPDTGELFF. The CDR3 region has the DNA TGTGCCAGCAAAATACCGGGACCCGACACCGGGGAGCTGTTTTTT.

On this clonotype itself: Being one base from a much bigger clone, this may be a read error. The chain combines TRBV6-1 with TRBJ2-7; 7 bases are a match to TRBD2. Germline values: CDR1 MNHNS, CDR2 SASEGT. This CDR3 is 14 amino acids long. In DNA, the CDR3 is TGTGTCAGCAGTGAAGTGGGGGGGGTCTACGAGCAGTACTTC. This encodes CVSSEVGGVYEQYF.

In this sample, this clonotype is large (0.1 to 1%). This chain connects TRBV6-1 to TRBJ2-5; 11 nucleotides line up with TRBD2. J gave up 2 bases and V 2 bases, and 1 base lay outside the gene matches. The length of the CDR3 is 15 residues. Germline-derived CDR1 and CDR2 are MNHNS and SASEGT. Here the CDR3 reads CASSEIAGGQETQYF. The DNA of the CDR3 is TGTGCCAGCAGTGAAATAGCGGGGGGGCAAGAGACCCAGTACTTC.

The table lists this clonotype with a few counts. This rearrangement joins TRBV6-2 or TRBV6-3 to TRBJ2-7; D is ambiguous. This CDR3 comprises 13 residues. The V end lost 1 base, the J end lost 3 bases, and 7 bases lay between the germline ends. Germline CDR1 reads MNHEY; CDR2 reads SVGEGT. The CDR3 DNA reads TGTGCCAGCAGTTACTGGCGGCTCTACGAGCAGTACTTC. This sequence encodes CASSYWRLYEQYF.

The CDR3 protein is CASSRQGGDTQYF. Here the CDR3 DNA reads TGTGCCAGCAGCCGACAGGGAGGGGATACGCAGTATTTT. The rearrangement joins TRBV6-1 to TRBJ2-3; D tentatively reads TRBD1 or TRBD2 (7 bases each). The CDR3 has 13 residues. From germline, CDR1 is MNHNS and CDR2 SASEGT. V lost 6 bases and J lost 6, with 13 bases in between.

The chain employs TRBV11-3 and TRBJ2-1, with TRBD2 matching over 8 bases. The CDR3 runs to 15 residues. The V segment lost 2 bases and the J segment 13 bases; nucleotides outside the gene matches: 13. Germline CDR1 SGHNT, CDR2 YENEEA. Written as DNA, the CDR3 is TGTGCCAGCAGCTTAAGGGCTAGCGGGCAAGAGACCCAGTTCTTC. This encodes CASSLRASGQETQFF.

This clonotype was picked up one time. The chain uses TRBV27 and TRBJ2-5; 7 bases fit TRBD2. The CDR3 sequence is 16 residues long. After removal of 2 bases from V and 11 bases from J, the junction contained 17 bases not matched to a gene. The germline V gene encodes CDR1 MNHEY and CDR2 SMNVEV (reference sequence). The CDR3: CASSLVAGAIYNEQYF. The DNA of the CDR3 is TGTGCCAGCAGTTTAGTAGCGGGTGCAATATACAATGAGCAGTACTTC.

The rearrangement links TRBV10-1 to TRBJ2-1; the D is unclear. With 4 bases removed from V and 6 bases from J, the gap between germline ends came to 13 bases. Germline assignment: CDR1 WNHNN and CDR2 SYGVQD (reference sequence). This CDR3 has 14 residues. In DNA form, the CDR3 reads TGCGCCAGCAGTGTGGGCAGTGTCGGCAATGAGCAGTTCTTC. Translation: CASSVGSVGNEQFF.

This clonotype was counted once. This chain uses TRBV11-2 with TRBJ2-3; D gene ambiguous. Near its end, the DNA agrees better with TRBJ2-1, so the J call may be wrong. This CDR3 is built from 11 residues. CDR1 SGHAT and CDR2 FQNNGV come from the germline V gene. In DNA form, the CDR3 reads TGTGCCAGCAGCTTCAAGGGCGAGCAGTTCTTC. Its protein is CASSFKGEQFF.

This clonotype was picked up a small number of times. The V and J genes are TRBV12-3 or TRBV12-4 and TRBJ2-2, with D hard to call. V lost 3 bases, J lost 5 bases, and 13 bases lay in between. The CDR3 totals 15 residues. Here the CDR3 reads CASSLSSMRTGELFF. The CDR3 DNA reads as TGTGCCAGCAGTTTGAGTAGCATGAGAACCGGGGAGCTGTTTTTT.

The chain links TRBV6-1 to TRBJ1-5, with a tentative D call TRBD1 (6 bases). This CDR3 is 14 amino acids long. Between the trimmed V and J ends, which lost 5 bases and 2 bases, there was a span of 10 bases. Germline assignment: CDR1 MNHNS and CDR2 SASEGT. The CDR3 DNA reads TGTGCCAGCAGTCCCTCAGGGGGCAATCAGCCCCAGCATTTT. Translated, it gives CASSPSGGNQPQHF.

In this sample, this clonotype turned up a few times. The chain carries TRBV12-3 or TRBV12-4 and TRBJ1-5; D is uncertain. Trimming removed 6 bases from V and 2 bases from J, with 14 bases in between. The CDR3 length is 15 residues. The CDR3 bases are TGTGCCAGCAGATCGACCAAGTGGGGCAATCAGCCCCAGCATTTT. Its protein product is CASRSTKWGNQPQHF.

This clonotype rates as medium-sized (0.01 to 0.1%). The V gene is TRBV7-9, the J gene TRBJ2-1; 11 bases align to TRBD2. In germline, CDR1 is SEHNR, CDR2 FQNEAQ (reference sequence). This CDR3 has 16 residues. V dropped 4 bases and J dropped 13; count of bases not matched to a gene: 15. For the CDR3, the DNA is TGTGCCAGCAGCTCCGGGACTAGCGGCTACGGAGAGACCCAGTTCTTC. It is translated as CASSSGTSGYGETQFF.

In this sample, this clonotype turned up many times. V usage is TRBV6-1 and J usage is TRBJ2-1; D ambiguous. The J call may not be correct, given that the DNA end is closer to TRBJ2-7. CDR3 length equals 13 residues. Germline-derived CDR1 and CDR2 are MNHNS and SASEGT. CDR3 nucleotides: TGTGCCAGCAGTTCTCGGACCCACTACGAGCAGTACTTC. Translating it yields CASSSRTHYEQYF.

This clonotype showed up many times. The rearrangement links TRBV7-2 to TRBJ1-1; D uncertain. The germline V gene has CDR1 SGHTA and CDR2 FQGNSA. The CDR3 is 13 amino acids. V was trimmed by 4 bases and J by 6 bases, leaving 12 bases between them. The CDR3 is CASSWATDAEAFF. The DNA of the CDR3 is TGTGCCAGCAGCTGGGCCACGGACGCTGAAGCTTTCTTT.

The chain employs TRBV6-2 or TRBV6-3 and TRBJ2-5; TRBD1 might be the D (5 bases). The CDR3 sequence is 12 residues long. Germline CDR1 reads MNHEY; CDR2 reads SVGEGT. V lost 2 bases, J lost 11 bases, and 12 bases lay in between. CDR3 nucleotide sequence: TGTGCCAGCAGTTACACAGGCTTGGAGCAGTACTTC. It is translated as CASSYTGLEQYF.

This clonotype was recorded a few times. Just one base apart from a much larger clone, this may be a read error. The chain has TRBV7-3 and TRBJ2-5, with 10 bases that match TRBD2. The end of the DNA aligns better with TRBJ2-3, so the J call may be wrong. The germline V gene encodes CDR1 SGHTA and CDR2 FQGTGA. This CDR3 spans 14 amino acids. This chain's CDR3 is CASSFGLAADMQYF. The CDR3 nucleotides read TGTGCCAGCAGCTTTGGACTAGCGGCAGATATGCAGTATTTT.

This clonotype was counted many times. This chain connects TRBV12-3 or TRBV12-4 to TRBJ2-5; no firm D call. V was clipped by 6 bases and J by 5 bases, with 13 bases between them. The CDR3 contains 13 residues. CDR3 DNA sequence: TGTGCCAGCAGCCTAACGACCAAGGAGACCCAGTACTTC. Encoded protein: CASSLTTKETQYF.

This clonotype has a count of ten or more. The chain joins TRBV6-1 to TRBJ2-1; TRBD1 is a possible D gene (6 bases). The end of the DNA is better explained by TRBJ2-7, so the J call may be wrong. CDR1 MNHNS and CDR2 SASEGT come from the germline V gene. The CDR3 is made up of 13 amino acids. The CDR3 is CASRGGPYNEQYF. Written as DNA, the CDR3 is TGTGCCAGCAGAGGGGGTCCCTACAATGAGCAGTACTTC.

V and J are TRBV11-3 and TRBJ2-1; a weak D match, TRBD1 (5 bases). V shed 4 bases and J shed 13 bases, with 23 bases lying between them. The CDR3 has 15 residues. The germline V gene encodes CDR1 SGHNT and CDR2 YENEEA. CDR3 amino acids: CASSSYEGVEETQFF. DNA of the CDR3: TGTGCCAGCAGCTCGTACGAAGGGGTCGAAGAGACCCAGTTCTTC.

A few counts support this clonotype. The chain carries TRBV6-1 and TRBJ1-4; D is unclear. V was clipped by 5 bases and J by 8 bases, with 6 bases between them. Germline values: CDR1 MNHNS, CDR2 SASEGT. The CDR3 length is 11 residues. CDR3 nucleotides: TGTGCCAGCAGTCCCCGAGAAAAACTGTTTTTT. This translates into CASSPREKLFF.

V is TRBV4-1 and J is TRBJ1-1; D unresolved. V was trimmed by 4 bases and J by 6 bases, leaving 18 bases between them. The germline V gene encodes CDR1 MGHRA and CDR2 YSYEKL. There are 15 residues in the CDR3. For the CDR3, the DNA is TGCGCCAGCAGCCTCGGGTTTGGGCCTGGGGCTGAAGCTTTCTTT. The encoded protein is CASSLGFGPGAEAFF.